Listed below are T cell receptor beta chains from one sample, sequenced in a study of beta chain features in type 1 diabetes. Profiling relied on immunoSEQ multiplex PCR, and the TCRdb table lists in-frame clones only, not all of them. This sample has about 700,000 clones, with 10% to 15% found just once. Specimen: naive CD4+ T cells from blood. The receptor source for this set is a young man with type 1 diabetes. CDR3s include the opening cysteine and the closing phenylalanine or tryptophan.

>TRBV4-1
CASSPSPGQYSGNTIYF
>TRBV6-1
CASSVGMNTEAFF
>TRBV29-1
CSVVASGRDYLYEQYF
>TRBV5-6
CASSLKQGAQETQYF
>TRBV5-1
CASSWADNEQFF
>TRBV7-9
CAKAMGQAYSNQPQHF
>TRBV4-1
CASSPRGRTEAFF
>TRBV6-5
CALEQGALPGSPLHF
>TRBV7-2
CASSDRRGGSEQYF
>TRBV7-8
CASSLITGASGNEQFF
>TRBV14
CASSRGTVYNSPLHF
>TRBV29-1
CSVYPDFTSSYNEQFF
>TRBV30
CAWSVEQLYGYTF
>TRBV6-5
CASRTGTTQTRTQYF
>TRBV7-9
CASSTTGDSPLHF
>TRBV7-9
CASSLSLRADGYTF
>TRBV25-1
CASSGQGLNTEAFF
>TRBV10-3
CAIRPSGGNQETQYF